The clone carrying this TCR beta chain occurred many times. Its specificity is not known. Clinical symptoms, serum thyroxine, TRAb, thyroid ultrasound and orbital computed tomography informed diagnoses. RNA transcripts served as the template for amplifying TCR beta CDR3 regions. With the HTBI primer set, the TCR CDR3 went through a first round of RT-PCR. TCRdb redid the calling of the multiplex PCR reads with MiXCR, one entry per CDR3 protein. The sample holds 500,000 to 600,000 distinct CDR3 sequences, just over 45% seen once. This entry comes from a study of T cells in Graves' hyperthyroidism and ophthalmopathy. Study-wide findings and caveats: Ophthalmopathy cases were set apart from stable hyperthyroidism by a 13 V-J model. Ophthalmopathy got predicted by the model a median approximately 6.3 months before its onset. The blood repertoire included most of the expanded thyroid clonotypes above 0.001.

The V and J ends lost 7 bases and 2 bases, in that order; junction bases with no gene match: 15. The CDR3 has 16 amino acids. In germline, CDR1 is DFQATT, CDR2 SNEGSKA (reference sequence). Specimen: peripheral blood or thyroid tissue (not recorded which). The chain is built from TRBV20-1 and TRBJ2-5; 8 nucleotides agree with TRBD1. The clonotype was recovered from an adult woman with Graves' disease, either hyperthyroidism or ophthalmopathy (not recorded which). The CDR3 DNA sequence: TGCAGTGTCGCTCCCCCGGGACAGGTCGATCAAGAGACCCAGTACTTC. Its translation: CSVAPPGQVDQETQYF.